This T cell receptor (beta chain) was obtained from a study of blood T cell repertoires in COVID-19. Study context: PBMCs, B-cell-depleted T cells, or T cells were the source of the cDNA or gDNA that made up the material.

Germline CDR1 is SGHVS and CDR2 is FNYEAQ. With 5 bases removed from V and 0 bases from J, the gap between germline ends came to 14 bases. This CDR3 is built from 15 residues. Authors' processing steps: The authors estimated nucleated cell counts from reference gene primer amplification. Profiling relied on immunoSEQ multiplex PCR, and the TCRdb table lists in-frame clones only, not all of them. The DNA was the basis for D and trimming; V, J and clone size are from that table. Counted here are more than 45,000 clones, more than 60% occurring once; the ten biggest clones make up 4.5% to 6%. The source of this sequence is a human donor in a cohort sampled during active COVID-19. The chain carries TRBV7-6 and TRBJ2-7; D is perhaps TRBD2 (6 bases). The sample taken for sequencing was peripheral blood. CDR3 in amino acids: CASSVRDSSSYEQYF. The CDR3 DNA is TGTGCCAGCAGCGTCCGGGACTCGAGCTCCTACGAGCAGTACTTC.